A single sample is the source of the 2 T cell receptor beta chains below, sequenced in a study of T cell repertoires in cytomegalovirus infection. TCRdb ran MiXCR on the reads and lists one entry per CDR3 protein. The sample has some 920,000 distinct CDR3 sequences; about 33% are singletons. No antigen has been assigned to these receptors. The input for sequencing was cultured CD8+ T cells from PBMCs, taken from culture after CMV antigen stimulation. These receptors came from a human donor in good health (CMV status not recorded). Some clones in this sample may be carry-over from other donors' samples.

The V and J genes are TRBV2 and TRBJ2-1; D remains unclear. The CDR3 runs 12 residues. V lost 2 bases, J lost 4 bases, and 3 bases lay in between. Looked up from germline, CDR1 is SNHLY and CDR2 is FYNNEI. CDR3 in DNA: TGTGCCAGCAGTGAACTGTACAATGAGCAGTTCTTC. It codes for CASSELYNEQFF. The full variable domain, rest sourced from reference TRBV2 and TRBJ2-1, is EPEVTQTPSHQVTQMGQEVILRCVPISNHLYFYWYRQILGQKVEFLVSFYNNEISEKSEIFDDQFSVERPDGSNFTLKIRSTKLEDSAMYFCASSELYNEQFFGPGTRLTVL.

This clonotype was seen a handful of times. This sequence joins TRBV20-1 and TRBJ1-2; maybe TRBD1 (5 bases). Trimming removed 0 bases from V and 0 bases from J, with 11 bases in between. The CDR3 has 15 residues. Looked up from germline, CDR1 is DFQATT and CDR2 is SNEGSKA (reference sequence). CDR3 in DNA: TGCAGTGCTAGAGAATCGGGACCCACTAACTATGGCTACACCTTC. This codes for CSARESGPTNYGYTF.